The subject of this entry is one T cell receptor (beta chain). The antigen is unknown. Germline CDR1 reads KGHSH; CDR2 reads LQKENI. V lost 2 bases, J lost 8 bases, and 12 bases lay in between. The CDR3 spans 14 residues. The sample originates from a study of OX40 agonist ivuxolimab in advanced cancers. Study-wide results and caveats: It was also the case that some nonresponders had low normalized T-cell clonal expansion.

The table came from immunoSEQ multiplex PCR; TCRdb's copy has only in-frame clones and leaves some out. Of roughly 70,000 clones listed, around 85% are singletons. This TCR was sampled from an adult with an advanced solid tumor such as melanoma, head and neck, liver or kidney cancer. The material was CD4+ or CD8+ T cells sorted from blood, obtained in a trial of the OX40 agonist ivuxolimab. This chain uses TRBV18 with TRBJ1-4; D uncertain. The CDR3 here is CASSPDGLPEKLFF. As DNA, the CDR3 is TGTGCCAGCTCACCAGACGGCCTTCCGGAAAAACTGTTTTTT.